Listed below are T cell receptor beta chains from one sample, sequenced in a study of CD8 T cell repertoires and HIV-1 epitope variants. The method was immunoSEQ multiplex PCR; TCRdb's version includes in-frame clones alone and lacks a portion of them. The sample lists about 5,600 clones, under 70% seen once, with about 41% in the top ten. These receptors have no known antigen. The sample taken for sequencing was cultured CD8+ T cells derived from PBMCs. The receptors derive from a male donor with HIV. Each CDR3 is given with its conserved first and last residue. D genes are given only for firm matches. Clone size is shown for a subset of rows, as once, few, many or a class of expanded clone.

D	V	J	size	CDR3	DNA
TRBD1	TRBV15	TRBJ1-5	.	CATTQGGGNQPQHF	TGTGCCACCACCCAGGGGGGGGGCAATCAGCCCCAGCATTTT
TRBD1	TRBV28	TRBJ2-5	.	CASSRESGGQETQYF	TGTGCCAGCAGTCGTGAATCAGGGGGCCAAGAGACCCAGTACTTC
.	TRBV15	TRBJ2-1	once	CATSREESNEQFF	TGTGCCACCAGCAGAGAGGAGTCCAATGAGCAGTTCTTC
TRBD1	TRBV6-5	TRBJ1-1	.	CASSYEGATEAFF	TGTGCCAGCAGTTACGAGGGGGCCACTGAAGCTTTCTTT
TRBD1	TRBV29-1	TRBJ2-5	.	CSVELWTGETQYF	TGCAGCGTTGAACTTTGGACAGGGGAGACCCAGTACTTC
.	TRBV29-1	TRBJ2-1	few	CSVEDVFGGASYNEQFF	TGCAGCGTTGAAGATGTTTTCGGGGGTGCGTCCTACAATGAGCAGTTCTTC
TRBD2	TRBV19	TRBJ2-2	.	CATNRIPGLAGGQKFTGELFF	TGTGCCACCAATAGAATTCCGGGACTAGCGGGGGGACAAAAATTCACCGGGGAGCTGTTTTTT
.	TRBV4-3	TRBJ2-7	once	CASSQAGTPLYEQYF	TGCGCCAGCAGCCAGGCCGGGACCCCACTCTACGAGCAGTACTTC
TRBD2	TRBV30	TRBJ2-1	.	CAWSTTSGGYNEQFF	TGTGCCTGGAGTACTACTAGCGGGGGCTACAATGAGCAGTTCTTC
.	TRBV6-1	TRBJ2-7	.	CASSARGTYEQYF	TGTGCCAGCAGTGCAAGGGGGACCTACGAGCAGTACTTC
TRBD1	TRBV13	TRBJ2-7	.	CASSLRGTGGYEQYF	TGTGCCAGCAGCTTAAGGGGGACAGGGGGCTACGAGCAGTACTTC
.	TRBV6-6	TRBJ2-7	.	CASSYSQGYEQYF	TGTGCCAGCAGTTACTCACAGGGCTACGAGCAGTACTTC
.	TRBV25-1	TRBJ2-2	.	CASSEVGLQNTGELFF	TGTGCCAGCAGTGAAGTGGGACTGCAGAACACCGGGGAGCTGTTTTTT
TRBD2	TRBV5-1	TRBJ2-7	.	CASSLWGGVDEQYF	TGCGCCAGCAGCTTGTGGGGGGGTGTCGACGAGCAGTACTTC
.	TRBV9	TRBJ1-6	few	CASSPLGGQGNSPLHF	TGTGCCAGCAGCCCGCTGGGGGGGCAAGGGAATTCACCCCTCCACTTT
TRBD2	TRBV10-3	TRBJ2-1	.	CAISESTAGGSYNEQFF	TGTGCCATCAGTGAGTCGACGGCGGGGGGCTCCTACAATGAGCAGTTCTTC
.	TRBV18	TRBJ2-5	.	CASSQGPSQETQYF	TGTGCCAGCTCACAAGGACCTTCCCAAGAGACCCAGTACTTC
TRBD1	TRBV28	TRBJ1-5	.	CASSRRQGANQPQHF	TGTGCCAGCAGTCGGAGACAGGGGGCCAATCAGCCCCAGCATTTT
.	TRBV30	TRBJ2-7	.	CAWSRGGANEQYF	TGTGCCTGGAGTCGAGGGGGGGCGAACGAGCAGTACTTC
.	TRBV14	TRBJ1-1	once	CASSQEGRVMNTEAFF	TGTGCCAGCAGCCAAGAGGGAAGAGTCATGAACACTGAAGCTTTCTTT
.	TRBV11-2	TRBJ1-1	.	CASSLDRGAEAFF	TGTGCCAGCAGCTTAGATCGGGGGGCTGAAGCTTTCTTT
TRBD2	TRBV2	TRBJ2-3	once	CASRAGLAADTQYF	TGTGCCAGCAGGGCAGGACTAGCCGCAGATACGCAGTATTTT
.	TRBV19	TRBJ2-7	few	CASSIAGDTLYEQYF	TGTGCCAGTAGTATAGCTGGGGACACCCTATACGAGCAGTACTTC
TRBD2	TRBV5-6	TRBJ2-5	.	CASSLGGRAMETQYF	TGTGCCAGCAGCTTGGGCGGGAGGGCCATGGAGACCCAGTACTTC
TRBD2	TRBV6-1	TRBJ2-2	.	CASSGLAGAGELFF	TGTGCCAGCAGTGGCCTAGCGGGGGCCGGGGAGCTGTTTTTT
TRBD1	TRBV6-5	TRBJ1-2	.	CASSYTGAHGYTF	TGTGCCAGCAGTTACACAGGGGCTCATGGCTACACCTTC
.	TRBV5-4	TRBJ2-1	.	CASSLAGDDEFF	TGTGCCAGCAGCTTGGCCGGTGACGACGAGTTCTTC
TRBD1	TRBV6-6	TRBJ2-7	.	CASSHDRGNHEQYF	TGTGCCAGCAGTCATGACAGGGGTAACCACGAGCAGTACTTC
.	TRBV7-8	TRBJ2-7	.	CASSLGGFDEQYF	TGTGCCAGCAGCTTAGGGGGGTTCGACGAGCAGTACTTC
TRBD1	TRBV6-5	TRBJ2-2	few	CASSWTGYTGELFF	TGTGCCAGCAGCTGGACAGGCTACACCGGGGAGCTGTTTTTT
TRBD1	TRBV2	TRBJ2-5	.	CASSLNLSNDRGEETQYF	TGTGCCAGCAGTTTAAATCTATCAAACGACAGGGGCGAGGAGACCCAGTACTTC
.	TRBV2	TRBJ1-1	.	CAREREGNTEAFF	TGTGCCAGAGAGAGGGAGGGAAACACTGAAGCTTTCTTT
.	TRBV5-1	TRBJ2-3	.	CASSFDSPSTDTQYF	TGCGCCAGCAGCTTCGACTCTCCTAGCACAGATACGCAGTATTTT
TRBD1	TRBV2	TRBJ2-7	.	CASSERQGGAYEQYF	TGTGCCAGCAGTGAACGACAGGGGGGGGCCTACGAGCAGTACTTC
.	TRBV10-3	TRBJ2-3	.	CAISESEERSTGTDTQYF	TGTGCCATCAGTGAGTCGGAGGAGAGGTCGACCGGCACAGATACGCAGTATTTT
.	TRBV5-6	TRBJ2-7	.	CASSFRQRTHYEQYF	TGTGCCAGCAGCTTTCGCCAGCGGACCCACTACGAGCAGTACTTC
TRBD1	TRBV19	TRBJ1-1	.	CASSTNTGEGTEAFF	TGTGCCAGTAGTACCAACACAGGGGAGGGCACTGAAGCTTTCTTT
.	TRBV6-5	TRBJ1-6	few	CASSSLQSIDSPLHF	TGTGCCAGCAGTTCTTTACAGAGCATAGATTCACCCCTCCACTTT
.	TRBV11-2	TRBJ2-6	once	CASSPRTGRNSGANVLTF	TGTGCCAGCAGCCCGAGAACAGGGAGAAACTCTGGGGCCAACGTCCTGACTTTC
TRBD1	TRBV7-8	TRBJ1-2	.	CASSDGQVSPYGYTF	TGTGCCAGCAGCGACGGACAGGTATCGCCGTATGGCTACACCTTC
.	TRBV4-3	TRBJ2-5	.	CASSQVGSDRYGTQYF	TGCGCCAGCAGCCAAGTGGGGTCGGACAGATACGGGACCCAGTACTTC
.	TRBV29-1	TRBJ2-7	.	CSVVSDYEQYF	TGCAGCGTTGTTTCAGATTACGAGCAGTACTTC
.	TRBV7-9	TRBJ1-4	once	CASSLYGPVGEKLFF	TGTGCCAGCAGCTTATATGGGCCGGTCGGAGAAAAACTGTTTTTT
.	TRBV6-1	TRBJ1-1	.	CASSSMGTGSTEAFF	TGTGCCAGCAGTTCCATGGGGACCGGGAGCACCGAAGCTTTCTTT
.	TRBV9	TRBJ2-3	.	CASKSTGSTDTQYF	TGTGCCAGCAAGAGTACAGGGAGCACAGATACGCAGTATTTT
.	TRBV9	TRBJ1-1	once	CASSVEGKNTEAFF	TGTGCCAGCAGCGTAGAAGGGAAAAACACTGAAGCTTTCTTT
TRBD2	TRBV6-6	TRBJ2-7	few	CASSYSGGDSSYEQYF	TGTGCCAGCAGTTATAGCGGGGGGGATTCATCCTACGAGCAGTACTTC
.	TRBV10-2	TRBJ2-7	.	CASSEGYSYEQYF	TGCGCCAGCAGTGAAGGGTACTCCTACGAGCAGTACTTC
.	TRBV5-4	TRBJ1-4	.	CASSLGAPRDEKLFF	TGTGCCAGCAGCTTGGGAGCCCCCCGGGATGAAAAACTGTTTTTT
TRBD1	TRBV7-7	TRBJ2-1	.	CAVRDRGSSYNEQFF	TGTGCTGTCCGGGACAGGGGATCCTCCTACAATGAGCAGTTCTTC
.	TRBV5-6	TRBJ2-7	.	CASSPDTHGSYEQYF	TGTGCCAGCAGCCCGGACACGCACGGTTCCTACGAGCAGTACTTC
.	TRBV4-3	TRBJ2-4	medium-sized	CASSQGVSDIQYF	TGCGCCAGCAGCCAAGGGGTGTCGGACATTCAGTACTTC
.	TRBV7-2	TRBJ1-5	.	CASSSPPDGEPQHF	TGTGCCAGCAGCTCGCCACCCGATGGGGAGCCCCAGCATTTT
.	TRBV28	TRBJ2-7	.	CASSPSGFGYEQYF	TGTGCCAGCAGTCCATCAGGCTTCGGATACGAGCAGTACTTC
.	TRBV7-9	TRBJ2-2	.	CASRGGLTADTGELFF	TGTGCCAGCAGGGGCGGATTAACAGCTGACACCGGGGAGCTGTTTTTT
TRBD1	TRBV5-4	TRBJ2-1	.	CASRPGQGTFNEQFF	TGTGCCAGCAGACCAGGACAGGGAACATTTAATGAGCAGTTCTTC
.	TRBV5-4	TRBJ2-5	.	CASSLPKETQYF	TGTGCCAGCAGCTTGCCAAAAGAGACCCAGTACTTC
.	TRBV28	TRBJ2-7	once	CASSPTLRQVSYEQYF	TGTGCCAGCAGTCCAACCCTTCGACAGGTTTCCTACGAGCAGTACTTC